This TCR beta chain was sequenced during a study of breast tumors, draining lymph nodes, adjacent tissues. Notes on the study in general: Tumor repertoires ranked between lymph nodes and nontumor tissue in diversity, with V and J gene preferences. That most tumor T cells come from lymph nodes remained unproven. Findings are consistent with lymph node origin and intratumoral expansion of most tumor T cells. Tumor and nontumor repertoires were significantly more similar in luminal-like than in basal-like breast cancer.

This clonotype has a count of ten or more. What it recognizes is unknown. The lymph nodes were axillary draining lymph nodes from breast cancer patients. TCRdb analysed the multiplex PCR reads with MiXCR anew, one entry per CDR3 protein. Among roughly 130,000 distinct CDR3 sequences listed, 15% to 20% were seen once. The V end lost 1 base, the J end lost 2 bases, and 13 bases lay between the germline ends. The germline CDR1 and CDR2 sequences are DFQATT and SNEGSKA (reference sequence). The CDR3 is 15 amino acids. This chain links TRBV20-1 with TRBJ2-3, with D perhaps TRBD2 (5 bases). Material: axillary lymph node tissue. The receptor was isolated from a female donor with breast cancer. Some clones in this sample may be carry-over from other donors' samples. Here the CDR3 DNA reads TGCAGTGCTAGAGTCCCCCAGCGGCACACAGATACGCAGTATTTT. This codes for CSARVPQRHTDTQYF.